The 4 T cell receptor beta chains below were found in one sample sequenced in a study of blood T cell repertoires in COVID-19. Libraries were prepared by immunoSEQ multiplex PCR; TCRdb keeps only in-frame clonotypes and omits some of them. The sample lists about 250,000 clones; about 85% were seen once. Material for sequencing was peripheral blood. Source of these receptors: a man between 18 and 29 years old with active or convalescent COVID-19.

The rearrangement links TRBV18 to TRBJ2-5, with TRBD2 matching over 7 bases. This CDR3 contains 14 residues. With V trimmed by 8 bases and J by 1 base, 7 bases remained unmatched. From germline, CDR1 is KGHSH and CDR2 LQKENI. CDR3 sequence reads: CASTIRGVQETQYF. The CDR3 DNA sequence: TGTGCCAGCACTATACGGGGGGTCCAAGAGACCCAGTACTTC.

V usage is TRBV5-1 and J usage is TRBJ2-7; TRBD1 aligns across 8 bases. There are 15 residues in the CDR3. The J segment lost 3 bases and the V segment lost 0 bases, leaving 5 bases of the junction unmatched. Germline CDR1 and CDR2: SGHRS and YFSETQ. The CDR3 DNA is TGCGCCAGCAGCTTGGACAGGGGGATTCTCTACGAGCAGTACTTC. Residues: CASSLDRGILYEQYF.

V usage is TRBV27 and J usage is TRBJ1-6; 9 nucleotides agree with TRBD1. This CDR3 spans 15 amino acids. The V gene end was trimmed by 4 bases and the J gene end by 7 bases; junction bases not matched to a gene: 5. CDR1 and CDR2 from the germline V gene are MNHEY and SMNVEV (reference sequence). The CDR3 protein is CASSWDRDSNSPLHF. In DNA form, the CDR3 reads TGTGCCAGCAGTTGGGACAGGGACTCCAATTCACCCCTCCACTTT.

The J gene is TRBJ2-1, the V gene TRBV4-3, with 8 nucleotides matching TRBD1. Germline V gene data show CDR1 as LGHNA and CDR2 as YSLEER. The J segment lost 5 bases and the V segment lost 4 bases, leaving 7 bases of the junction unmatched. CDR3 length: 15 residues. The CDR3 protein is CASSLEDRDNNEQFF. The CDR3 nucleotides are TGCGCCAGCAGCCTAGAGGACAGGGATAACAATGAGCAGTTCTTC.